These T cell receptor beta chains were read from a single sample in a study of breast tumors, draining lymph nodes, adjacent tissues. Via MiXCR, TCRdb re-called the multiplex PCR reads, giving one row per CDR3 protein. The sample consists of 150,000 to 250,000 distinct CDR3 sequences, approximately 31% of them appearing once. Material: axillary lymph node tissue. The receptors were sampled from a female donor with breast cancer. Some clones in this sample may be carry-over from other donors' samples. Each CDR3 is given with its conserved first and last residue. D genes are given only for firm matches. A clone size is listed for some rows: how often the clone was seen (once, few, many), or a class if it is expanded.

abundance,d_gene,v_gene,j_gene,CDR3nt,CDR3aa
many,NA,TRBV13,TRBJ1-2,TGTGCCAGCAGCCGGGACCGATATAACTATGGCTACACCTTC,CASSRDRYNYGYTF
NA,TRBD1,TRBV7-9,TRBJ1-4,TGTGCCACTGGGACAGGTGAAAAACTGTTTTTT,CATGTGEKLFF
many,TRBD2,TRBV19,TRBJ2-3,TGTGCCAGTAGACCTAGCGGGGTGGTAGATACGCAGTATTTT,CASRPSGVVDTQYF
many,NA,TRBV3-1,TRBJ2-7,TGTGCCAGCAGTTACGGGAACCTCTACGAGCAGTACTTC,CASSYGNLYEQYF
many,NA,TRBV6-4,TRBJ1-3,TGTGCCAGCAGTGACACCGACTTCCAGGACAGCAAACAGTTATGTAGGAACACCATATATTTT,CASSDTDFQDSKQLCRNTIYF
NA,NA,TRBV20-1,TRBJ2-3,TGCAGTGCTTCCTCAGGGACGACAGATACGCAGTATTTT,CSASSGTTDTQYF
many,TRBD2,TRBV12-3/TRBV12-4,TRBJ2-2,TGTGCCAGCACCTCAGACGGCGGCGGGGGGGCCCACACCGGGGAGCTGTTTTTT,CASTSDGGGGAHTGELFF
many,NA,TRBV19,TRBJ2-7,TGTGCCAGTAGTATGGGGGCAGGGAGCGCCTACGAGCAGTACTTC,CASSMGAGSAYEQYF
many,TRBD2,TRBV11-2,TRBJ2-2,TGTGCCAGCAGCTTAAGCATAGCGGGTAACACCGGGGAGCTGTTTTTT,CASSLSIAGNTGELFF
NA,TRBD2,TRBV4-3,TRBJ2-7,TGCGCCAGCAGCCAAGCCCCGGGACTAGGGGCCAACGAGCAGTACTTC,CASSQAPGLGANEQYF
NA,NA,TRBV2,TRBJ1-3,TGTGCCAGCAGTGTCTCAGGGTCCGGAAACACCATATATTTT,CASSVSGSGNTIYF
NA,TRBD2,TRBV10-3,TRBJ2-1,TGTGCCATCAGTGAGTTTAGCGGGAGTAATGAGCAGTTCTTC,CAISEFSGSNEQFF